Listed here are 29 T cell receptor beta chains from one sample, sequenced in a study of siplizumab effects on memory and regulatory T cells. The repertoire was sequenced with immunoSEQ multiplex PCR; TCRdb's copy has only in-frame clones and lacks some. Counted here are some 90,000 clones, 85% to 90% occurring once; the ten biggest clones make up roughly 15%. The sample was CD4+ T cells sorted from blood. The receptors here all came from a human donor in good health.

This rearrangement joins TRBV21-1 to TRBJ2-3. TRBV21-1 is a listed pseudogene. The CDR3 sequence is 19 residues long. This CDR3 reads CASSNPWPSGISNTDTQYF. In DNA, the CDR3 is TGTGCCAGCAGCAATCCTTGGCCCAGTGGGATTTCCAACACAGATACGCAGTATTTT.

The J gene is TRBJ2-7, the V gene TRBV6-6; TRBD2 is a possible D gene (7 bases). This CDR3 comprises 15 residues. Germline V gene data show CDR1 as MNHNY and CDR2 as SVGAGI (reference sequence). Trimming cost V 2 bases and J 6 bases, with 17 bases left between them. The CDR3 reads CASSYGGREASEQYF. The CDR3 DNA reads TGTGCCAGCAGTTACGGGGGCCGGGAGGCTTCCGAGCAGTACTTC.

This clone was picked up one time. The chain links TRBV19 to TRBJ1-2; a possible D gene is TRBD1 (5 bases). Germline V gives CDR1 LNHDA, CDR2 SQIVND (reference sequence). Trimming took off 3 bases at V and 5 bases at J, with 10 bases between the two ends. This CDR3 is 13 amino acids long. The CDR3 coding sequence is TGTGCCAGTAGTATCACAGGAATGTATGGCTACACCTTC. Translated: CASSITGMYGYTF. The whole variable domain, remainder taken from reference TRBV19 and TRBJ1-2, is DGGITQSPKYLFRKEGQNVTLSCEQNLNHDAMYWYRQDPGQGLRLIYYSQIVNDFQKGDIAEGYSVSREKKESFPLTVTSAQKNPTAFYLCASSITGMYGYTFGSGTRLTVV.

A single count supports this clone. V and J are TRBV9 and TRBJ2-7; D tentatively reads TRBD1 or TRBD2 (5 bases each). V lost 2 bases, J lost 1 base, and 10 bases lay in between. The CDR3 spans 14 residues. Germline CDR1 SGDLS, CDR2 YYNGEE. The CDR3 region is CASSVRDPSYEQYF. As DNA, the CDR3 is TGTGCCAGCAGCGTCCGGGACCCTTCCTACGAGCAGTACTTC. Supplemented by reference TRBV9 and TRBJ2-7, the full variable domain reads DSGVTQTPKHLITATGQRVTLRCSPRSGDLSVYWYQQSLDQGLQFLIQYYNGEERAKGNILERFSAQQFPDLHSELNLSSLELGDSALYFCASSVRDPSYEQYFGPGTRLTVT.

The chain's CDR3 is CASSPQREGVQETQYF. In DNA, the CDR3 is TGTGCCAGCAGCCCCCAGCGGGAGGGGGTACAAGAGACCCAGTACTTC. V and J are TRBV9 and TRBJ2-5; 10 nucleotides agree with TRBD2. V shed 4 bases and J 2 bases; nucleotides not matched to a gene: 8. This CDR3 spans 16 amino acids. CDR1 SGDLS and CDR2 YYNGEE come from the germline V gene.

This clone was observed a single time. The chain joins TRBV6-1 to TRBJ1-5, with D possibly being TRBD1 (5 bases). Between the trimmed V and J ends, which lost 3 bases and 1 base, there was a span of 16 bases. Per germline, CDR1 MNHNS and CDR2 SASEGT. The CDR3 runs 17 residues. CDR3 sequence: CASSDPSGGTSNQPQHF. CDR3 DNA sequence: TGTGCCAGCAGTGACCCATCTGGGGGTACAAGCAATCAGCCCCAGCATTTT.

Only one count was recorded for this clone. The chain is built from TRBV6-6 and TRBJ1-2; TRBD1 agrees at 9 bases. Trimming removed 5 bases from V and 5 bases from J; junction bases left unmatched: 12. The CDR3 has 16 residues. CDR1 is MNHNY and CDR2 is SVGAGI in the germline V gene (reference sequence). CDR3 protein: CASSSGRRTGVYGYTF. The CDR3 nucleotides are TGTGCCAGCAGTAGCGGAAGACGGACAGGGGTTTATGGCTACACCTTC.

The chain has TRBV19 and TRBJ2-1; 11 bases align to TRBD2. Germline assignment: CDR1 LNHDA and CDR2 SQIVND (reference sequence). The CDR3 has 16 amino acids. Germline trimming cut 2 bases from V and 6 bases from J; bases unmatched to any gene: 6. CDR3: CASSIHSGRVINEQFF. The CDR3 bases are TGTGCCAGTAGTATACATAGCGGGAGGGTTATCAATGAGCAGTTCTTC. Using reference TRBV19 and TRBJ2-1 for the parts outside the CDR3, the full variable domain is DGGITQSPKYLFRKEGQNVTLSCEQNLNHDAMYWYRQDPGQGLRLIYYSQIVNDFQKGDIAEGYSVSREKKESFPLTVTSAQKNPTAFYLCASSIHSGRVINEQFFGPGTRLTVL.

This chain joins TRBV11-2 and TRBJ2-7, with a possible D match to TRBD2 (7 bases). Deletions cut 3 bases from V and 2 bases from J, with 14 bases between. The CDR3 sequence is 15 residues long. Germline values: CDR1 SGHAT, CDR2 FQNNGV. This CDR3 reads CASSFQGGGPYEQYF. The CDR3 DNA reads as TGTGCCAGCAGCTTCCAGGGAGGGGGACCCTACGAGCAGTACTTC.

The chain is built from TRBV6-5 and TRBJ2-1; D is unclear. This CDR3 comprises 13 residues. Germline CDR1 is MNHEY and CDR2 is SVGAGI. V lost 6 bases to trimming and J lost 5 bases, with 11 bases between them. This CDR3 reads CASSRGRDNEQFF. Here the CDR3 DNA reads TGTGCCAGCAGCCGCGGTAGGGACAATGAGCAGTTCTTC.

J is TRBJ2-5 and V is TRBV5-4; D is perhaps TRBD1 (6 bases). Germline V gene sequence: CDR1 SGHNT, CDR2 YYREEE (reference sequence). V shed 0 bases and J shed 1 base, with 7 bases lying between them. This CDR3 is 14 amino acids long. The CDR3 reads CASSLGTVQETQYF. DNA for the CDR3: TGTGCCAGCAGCTTGGGGACAGTCCAAGAGACCCAGTACTTC.

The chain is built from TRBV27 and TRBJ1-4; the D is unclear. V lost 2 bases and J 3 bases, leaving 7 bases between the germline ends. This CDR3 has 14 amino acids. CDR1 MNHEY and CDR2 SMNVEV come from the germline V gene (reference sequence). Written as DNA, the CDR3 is TGTGCCAGCAGTTTAAGGGAGTCTAATGAAAAACTGTTTTTT. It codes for CASSLRESNEKLFF.

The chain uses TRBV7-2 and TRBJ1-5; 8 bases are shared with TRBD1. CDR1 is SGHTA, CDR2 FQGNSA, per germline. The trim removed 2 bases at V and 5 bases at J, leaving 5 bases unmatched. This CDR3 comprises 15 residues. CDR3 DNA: TGTGCCAGCAGCTTAACAGACAGGGGTTATCAGCCCCAGCATTTT. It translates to CASSLTDRGYQPQHF.

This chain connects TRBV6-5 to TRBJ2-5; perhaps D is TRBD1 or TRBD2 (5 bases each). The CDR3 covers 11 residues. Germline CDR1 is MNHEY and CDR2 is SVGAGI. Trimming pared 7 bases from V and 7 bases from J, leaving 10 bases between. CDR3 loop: CASTSGTTQYF. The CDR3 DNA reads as TGTGCCAGCACGTCAGGGACGACCCAGTACTTC.

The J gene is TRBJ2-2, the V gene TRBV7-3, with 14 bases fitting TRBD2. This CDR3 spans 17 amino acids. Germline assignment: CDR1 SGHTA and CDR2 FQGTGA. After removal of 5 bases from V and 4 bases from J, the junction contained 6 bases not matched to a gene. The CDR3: CASSTGLAGVGTGELFF. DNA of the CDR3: TGTGCCAGCAGCACGGGACTAGCGGGAGTCGGCACCGGGGAGCTGTTTTTT.

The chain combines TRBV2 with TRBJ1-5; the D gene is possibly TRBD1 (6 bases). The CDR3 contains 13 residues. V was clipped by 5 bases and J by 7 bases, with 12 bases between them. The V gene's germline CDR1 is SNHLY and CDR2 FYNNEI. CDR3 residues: CASSRDTRQPQHF. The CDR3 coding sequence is TGTGCCAGCAGTCGGGACACAAGGCAGCCCCAGCATTTT. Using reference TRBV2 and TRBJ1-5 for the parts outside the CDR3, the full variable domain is EPEVTQTPSHQVTQMGQEVILRCVPISNHLYFYWYRQILGQKVEFLVSFYNNEISEKSEIFDDQFSVERPDGSNFTLKIRSTKLEDSAMYFCASSRDTRQPQHFGDGTRLSIL.

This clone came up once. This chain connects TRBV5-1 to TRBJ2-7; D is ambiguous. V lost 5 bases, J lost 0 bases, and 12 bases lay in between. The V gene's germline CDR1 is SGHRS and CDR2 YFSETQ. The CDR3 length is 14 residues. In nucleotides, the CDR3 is TGCGCCAGCAGGGTGACTTTTAACTCCTACGAGCAGTACTTC. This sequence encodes CASRVTFNSYEQYF.

CDR3 loop: CASRASGGGPLETQYF. CDR3 sequence (DNA): TGTGCCAGCAGGGCTAGCGGAGGAGGCCCATTAGAGACCCAGTACTTC. The V call is TRBV6-6, the J call TRBJ2-5; the match to TRBD2 covers 7 bases. Germline V CDR1 and CDR2: MNHNY, SVGAGI (reference sequence). The junction had 14 bases not matched to a gene; V was cut back by 6 bases and J by 4 bases. This CDR3 spans 16 amino acids.

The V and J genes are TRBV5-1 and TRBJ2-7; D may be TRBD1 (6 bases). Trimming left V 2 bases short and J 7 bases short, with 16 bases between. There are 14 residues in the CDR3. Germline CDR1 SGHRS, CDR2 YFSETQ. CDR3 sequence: CASSFLQTQGEQYF. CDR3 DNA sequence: TGCGCCAGCAGCTTTTTACAGACGCAGGGGGAGCAGTACTTC.

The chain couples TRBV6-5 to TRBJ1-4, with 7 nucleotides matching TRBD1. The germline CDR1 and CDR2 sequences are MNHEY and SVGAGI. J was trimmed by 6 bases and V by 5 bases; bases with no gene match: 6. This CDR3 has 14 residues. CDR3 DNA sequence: TGTGCCAGCAGTATGACAGGGTCCGATGAAAAACTGTTTTTT. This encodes CASSMTGSDEKLFF.

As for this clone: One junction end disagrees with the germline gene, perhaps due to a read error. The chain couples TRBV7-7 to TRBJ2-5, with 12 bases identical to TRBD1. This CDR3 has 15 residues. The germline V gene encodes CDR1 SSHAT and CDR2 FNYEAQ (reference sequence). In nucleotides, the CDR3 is TGTGCTAGCAGCCCCGGGACAGGGGGCGCTGAGACCCAGTACTTC. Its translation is CASSPGTGGAETQYF.

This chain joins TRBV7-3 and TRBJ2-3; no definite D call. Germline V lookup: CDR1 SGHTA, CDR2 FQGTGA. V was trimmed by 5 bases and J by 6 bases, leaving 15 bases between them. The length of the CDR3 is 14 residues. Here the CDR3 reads CASSPYFTADTQYF. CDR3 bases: TGTGCCAGCAGCCCCTACTTCACCGCTGATACGCAGTATTTT.

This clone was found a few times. The CDR3 DNA follows: TGTGCCTGGGGTAGGGCAGCAAATGAAAAACTGTTTTTT. Its protein is CAWGRAANEKLFF. V is TRBV30 and J is TRBJ1-4, with no clear D. Germline V gene lookup returns CDR1 GTSNPN and CDR2 SVGIG (reference sequence). This CDR3 has 13 residues. Trimming took off 5 bases at V and 5 bases at J, with 12 bases between the two ends.

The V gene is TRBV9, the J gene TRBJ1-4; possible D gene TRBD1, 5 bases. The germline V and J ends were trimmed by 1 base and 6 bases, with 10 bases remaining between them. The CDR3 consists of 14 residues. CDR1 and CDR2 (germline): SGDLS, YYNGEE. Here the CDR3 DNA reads TGTGCCAGCAGCGTACATGGGACGGATGAAAAACTGTTTTTT. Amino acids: CASSVHGTDEKLFF.

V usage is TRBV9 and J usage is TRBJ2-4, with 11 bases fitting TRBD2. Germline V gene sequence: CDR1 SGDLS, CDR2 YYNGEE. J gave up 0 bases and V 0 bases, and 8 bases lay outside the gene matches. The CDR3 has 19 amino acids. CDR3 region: CASSVDPGLADLAKNIQYF. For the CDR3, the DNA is TGTGCCAGCAGCGTAGATCCGGGACTAGCGGACCTAGCCAAAAACATTCAGTACTTC.

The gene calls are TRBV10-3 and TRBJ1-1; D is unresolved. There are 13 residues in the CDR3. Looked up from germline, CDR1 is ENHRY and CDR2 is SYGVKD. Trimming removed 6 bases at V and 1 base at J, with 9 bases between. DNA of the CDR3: TGTGCCATCAGCCCCACAGCGAACACTGAAGCTTTCTTT. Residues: CAISPTANTEAFF.

The CDR3 coding sequence is TGCGCCAGCAGCTTGGACAGGCCAACCTACGAGCAGTACTTC. This translates into CASSLDRPTYEQYF. The rearrangement uses TRBV5-1 and TRBJ2-7; tentative D call: TRBD1 (5 bases). This CDR3 comprises 14 residues. V lost 0 bases and J lost 2, with 9 bases in between. Per the germline V gene, CDR1 is SGHRS and CDR2 is YFSETQ.

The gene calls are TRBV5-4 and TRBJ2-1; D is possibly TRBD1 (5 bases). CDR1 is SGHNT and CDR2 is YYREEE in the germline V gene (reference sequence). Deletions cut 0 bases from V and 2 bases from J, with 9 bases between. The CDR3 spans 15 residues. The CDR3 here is CASSLDGATYNEQFF. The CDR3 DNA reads TGTGCCAGCAGCTTGGATGGGGCTACCTACAATGAGCAGTTCTTC.

This CDR3 is CASSAVWGSGNTIYF. The CDR3 nucleotides read TGCGCCAGCAGCGCCGTTTGGGGCTCAGGAAACACCATATATTTT. The V call is TRBV5-1, the J call TRBJ1-3; D is perhaps TRBD1 (5 bases). With 4 bases removed from V and 4 bases from J, the gap between germline ends came to 15 bases. Germline-derived CDR1 and CDR2 are SGHRS and YFSETQ. The CDR3 has 15 residues.